These T cell receptor beta chains were read from a single sample in a study of blood T cells in healthy people across ages. TCRdb redid the calling of the 5' RACE reads with MiXCR, one entry per CDR3 protein. This table has hundreds of thousands of distinct CDR3 sequences, roughly 43% appearing once. The material sequenced was blood. The receptors here all came from an elderly man in good health. CDR3s leave out the opening cysteine and the closing phenylalanine or tryptophan. A D gene is named only where the DNA matches it firmly.

TRBV7-2 NA ASSLGREKTEAF
TRBV20-1 NA SARVETSKNIQY
TRBV12-3/TRBV12-4 NA ASSSPGGGSGYNEQY
TRBV29-1 NA SVDVREDTQY
TRBV21-1 NA ASSRIPGQGWAF
TRBV3-1 TRBD1 ASSPRTGGNTGELF
TRBV29-1 NA SVVTMNTEAF
TRBV20-1 TRBD2 SATLPLLAGLSSYNEQF
TRBV7-2 TRBD1 ASSLQGQGADSPLH
TRBV25-1 NA ASSTYSGGYEKLF
TRBV29-1 NA SVGTADYNYGYT
TRBV7-9 TRBD1 ASSLGPGWGQGAYEQY
TRBV7-9 TRBD1 ASSFGDRDYEQY
TRBV20-1 TRBD2 SAELAGVREQY
TRBV20-1 TRBD2 SATGTSGQETQY
TRBV12-3/TRBV12-4 NA ASRFEATGELF
TRBV20-1 NA SASGRIDTGELF
TRBV10-3 TRBD2 ASFQGYSGREVSGANVLT
TRBV20-1 TRBD1 SASGQTGETQY
TRBV20-1 TRBD2 SATSGGADGPDTQY
TRBV20-1 NA SARRQPPNSPLH
TRBV6-2/TRBV6-3 TRBD2 ASSDTSGIYNEQF
TRBV9 NA ASSVQGRADQETQY
TRBV29-1 TRBD1 SVEEDSQGSGKLF
TRBV20-1 TRBD2 SARDSSGGRREQF
TRBV7-2 NA ASSLGGQRSYEQY
TRBV7-9 TRBD1 ASIAGTGVDTQY
TRBV7-2 NA ASSLEGGRREAF
TRBV20-1 NA SARATIGGFRSPLH
TRBV14 NA ASSQDRLGQQY
TRBV4-1 TRBD1 ASSQSGTEVYSGANVLT
TRBV14 NA ASSQEGFWGPDTQY
TRBV7-3 NA ASSQTGRNNEQF
TRBV29-1 NA SVDDRSTDTQY
TRBV29-1 NA SAAGGPYEQY
TRBV6-1 NA ASRAGGPYNEQF
TRBV6-2/TRBV6-3 TRBD1 ASRATGNNEQF
TRBV5-1 NA ASSSQTVPNTEAF
TRBV7-2 NA ASSLEGGRQETQY
TRBV7-3 NA ASSPTGTHSYDEQF
TRBV4-3 NA ASSHSRDYGYT
TRBV7-2 NA ASSLGRSPPGELF
TRBV20-1 NA SARDGGGGGNNKQF
TRBV20-1 NA SASQGREAF
TRBV6-5 TRBD1 ASSYSAGGNYGYT
TRBV7-2 NA ASSPNRGGTGELF
TRBV6-1 TRBD2 ASSQAGGLRTDTQY
TRBV20-1 TRBD2 SATRGLAGSYEQY
TRBV28 NA ASSLSSPANYGYT
TRBV27 NA AWGRIDYEQY
TRBV20-1 NA SARDPSGYAYEQY
TRBV20-1 TRBD1 GATTGTASRGYT
TRBV29-1 NA STSGGGETQY
TRBV20-1 NA SAGPAGQETQY
TRBV25-1 NA ASRANTGSVNYGYT